The T cell receptor (beta chain) under discussion was sequenced for a study of blood T cell repertoires in COVID-19. Across the study: The United States, Italy and Spain supplied acute and convalescent COVID-19 samples. The analysed material was cDNA or gDNA that came from T cells, B-cell-depleted T cells, or PBMCs.

Methods used by the authors: The authors estimated nucleated cell counts from reference gene primer amplification. The repertoire was sequenced with immunoSEQ multiplex PCR; TCRdb's copy has only in-frame clones and lacks some. Clonal size and the V and J genes are those of that table, whereas D and trimming came from the DNA. This repertoire shows some 53,000 clones, around 91% found once; its top ten account for 3% to 3.5%. The germline V gene has CDR1 SGHRS and CDR2 YFSETQ. This CDR3 spans 14 amino acids. Trimming pared 2 bases from V and 4 bases from J, leaving 10 bases between. This clone was detected only once.

Sequenced sample: peripheral blood. The V gene is TRBV5-1, the J gene TRBJ2-1; the D gene is possibly TRBD2 (7 bases). The TCR was taken from a human donor in a cohort sampled during active COVID-19. The CDR3 DNA is TGCGCCAGCAGCTTCGGGGGGCCGTACAATGAGCAGTTCTTC. This translates into CASSFGGPYNEQFF.